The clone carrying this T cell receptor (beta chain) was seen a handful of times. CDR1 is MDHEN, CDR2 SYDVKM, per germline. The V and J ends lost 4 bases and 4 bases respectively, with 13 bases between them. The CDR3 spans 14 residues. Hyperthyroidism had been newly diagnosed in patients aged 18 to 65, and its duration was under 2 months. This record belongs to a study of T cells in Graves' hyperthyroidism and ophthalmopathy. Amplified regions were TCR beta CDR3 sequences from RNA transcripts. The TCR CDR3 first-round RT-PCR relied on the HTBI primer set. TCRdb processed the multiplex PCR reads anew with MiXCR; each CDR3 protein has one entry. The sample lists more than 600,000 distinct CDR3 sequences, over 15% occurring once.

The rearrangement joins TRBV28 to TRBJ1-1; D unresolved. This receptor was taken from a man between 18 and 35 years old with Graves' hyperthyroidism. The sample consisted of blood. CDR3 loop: CASSYKGWSTEAFF. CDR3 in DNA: TGTGCCAGCAGTTACAAGGGTTGGAGCACTGAAGCTTTCTTT. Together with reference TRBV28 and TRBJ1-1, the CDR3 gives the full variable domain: DVKVTQSSRYLVKRTGEKVFLECVQDMDHENMFWYRQDPGLGLRLIYFSYDVKMKEKGDIPEGYSVSREKKERFSLILESASTNQTSMYLCASSYKGWSTEAFFGQGTRLTVV.